The 30 T cell receptor beta chains below come from one sample, sequenced in a study of molecular identifiers for immune sequencing clone quantification. Via MiXCR, TCRdb re-called the PCR reads, giving one row per CDR3 protein. The table shows some 320,000 distinct CDR3 sequences, with roughly 24% occurring only once. Sequenced input: naive CD8+ T cells from blood, with Jurkat cell RNA spiked in. Subset denoted: FACS-sorted CD8+CD4-CCR7+CD45RA+ naive T cells. The receptors here all came from a human donor in good health. Some libraries in this study had Jurkat cell RNA spiked in.

This clonotype has ten or more counts. The rearrangement uses TRBV4-1 and TRBJ1-5; the D gene is possibly TRBD1 (5 bases). Germline V lookup: CDR1 MGHRA, CDR2 YSYEKL. The CDR3 consists of 16 residues. V lost 3 bases to trimming and J lost 2 bases, with 14 bases between them. The CDR3 is CASSQSRLGRNQPQHF. The CDR3 DNA is TGCGCCAGCAGCCAGAGCCGACTGGGGCGCAATCAGCCCCAGCATTTT.

This clonotype was detected many times. As DNA, the CDR3 is TGTGCCAGCAGCCCCAGGACAGATACGCAGTATTTT. Its protein product is CASSPRTDTQYF. The chain employs TRBV7-9 and TRBJ2-3, with D unresolved. Germline V CDR1 and CDR2: SEHNR, FQNEAQ (reference sequence). This CDR3 comprises 12 residues. The V end was cut by 5 bases, the J end by 3 bases, with 6 bases between.

Turning to this clonotype: Possible read error: a much larger clone is one base away. V is TRBV28 and J is TRBJ2-3; 7 bases are a match to TRBD1. CDR3 length: 12 residues. Germline V gives CDR1 MDHEN, CDR2 SYDVKM. The CDR3 DNA follows: TGTGCCAGCAGTCCCACAGGGGACCACGAGGATTTT. Amino acid sequence: CASSPTGDHEDF.

This clonotype has just a few counts. The chain recombines TRBV27 with TRBJ2-7; 9 bases line up with TRBD1. CDR3 length: 16 residues. V trimming: 5 bases; J trimming: 0 bases; junction bases outside the gene matches: 8. Germline CDR1 MNHEY, CDR2 SMNVEV (reference sequence). The DNA for the CDR3 is TGTGCCAGCAGTCTGATAGGGACAGGGATCTCCTACGAGCAGTACTTC. It specifies CASSLIGTGISYEQYF.

This chain joins TRBV6-5 and TRBJ2-7; TRBD2 might be the D (5 bases). Deletions cut 5 bases from V and 4 bases from J, with 15 bases between. The CDR3 sequence is 14 residues long. Per the germline V gene, CDR1 is MNHEY and CDR2 is SVGAGI. The chain's CDR3 is CASSHKGSRYEQYF. In DNA, the CDR3 is TGTGCCAGCAGTCACAAAGGGAGTCGTTACGAGCAGTACTTC.

This clonotype was picked up a small number of times. CDR3: CASSEEAGGLDTQYF. CDR3 coding DNA: TGTGCCAGCAGTGAAGAAGCGGGAGGGTTAGATACGCAGTATTTT. The chain links TRBV2 to TRBJ2-3; 10 nucleotides agree with TRBD2. V gave up 1 base and J gave up 5 bases; unmatched junction bases: 3. CDR1 and CDR2 from the germline V gene are SNHLY and FYNNEI. The CDR3 has 15 amino acids.

V and J are TRBV27 and TRBJ1-1; a possible D gene is TRBD1 (6 bases). The germline CDR1 and CDR2 sequences are MNHEY and SMNVEV (reference sequence). V was pared by 1 base and J by 4 bases, with 19 bases between. CDR3 size: 17 residues. The CDR3 DNA sequence: TGTGCCAGCAGTTTATTAGCCCCTGGGCAGGGGATCACTGAAGCTTTCTTT. Its protein is CASSLLAPGQGITEAFF.

J is TRBJ1-6 and V is TRBV20-1; perhaps TRBD1 as D (6 bases). CDR1 and CDR2 from the germline V gene are DFQATT and SNEGSKA (reference sequence). The CDR3 totals 17 residues. V gave up 3 bases and J gave up 8 bases, with 23 bases separating them. The CDR3, as DNA: TGCAGTGCTAGGGGGGCCAACACTTATGGCCCCTATTCACCCCTCCACTTT. Its translation is CSARGANTYGPYSPLHF.

Of note for this clonotype: Just one base apart from a much larger clone, this may be a read error. V usage is TRBV14 and J usage is TRBJ2-7, with D possibly called TRBD1 or TRBD2 (6 bases each). Germline V gene data show CDR1 as SGHDN and CDR2 as FVKESK. The CDR3 contains 15 residues. CDR3 sequence reads: CASSQEVVGGHEQHF. The CDR3 DNA sequence: TGTGCCAGCAGCCAAGAGGTTGTTGGGGGGCACGAGCAGCACTTC.

A note on this clonotype: At one end the junction does not follow the germline gene, possibly because of a read error. The rearrangement joins TRBV25-1 to TRBJ1-1, with a tentative D call TRBD1 (5 bases). There are 14 residues in the CDR3. Germline V gene sequence: CDR1 MGHDK, CDR2 SYGVNS. CDR3 DNA sequence: TGTGCCAGCAGTAAATACGGGGGAAGCACTGAAGCTTTCTTT. It translates to CASSKYGGSTEAFF.

V usage is TRBV12-5 and J usage is TRBJ2-5, with TRBD2 matching over 8 bases. Germline CDR1 and CDR2: LGHNT and FRNRAP. V lost 6 bases to trimming and J lost 7 bases; unmatched junction nucleotides: 13. The length of the CDR3 is 15 residues. The CDR3 sequence: CASGLLAGGPWTQYF. Here the CDR3 DNA reads TGTGCTAGTGGCCTTCTGGCGGGGGGCCCTTGGACCCAGTACTTC. Combining the CDR3 with reference TRBV12-5 and TRBJ2-5 gives the whole variable domain DARVTQTPRHKVTEMGQEVTMRCQPILGHNTVFWYRQTMMQGLELLAYFRNRAPLDDSGMPKDRFSAEMPDATLATLKIQPSEPRDSAVYFCASGLLAGGPWTQYFGPGTRLLVL.

The chain uses TRBV7-9 and TRBJ2-7; perhaps TRBD2 as D (6 bases). The ends were cut back, 6 bases at V and 4 bases at J, with 22 bases in the middle. Germline-derived CDR1 and CDR2 are SEHNR and FQNEAQ (reference sequence). This CDR3 spans 16 amino acids. The DNA for the CDR3 is TGTGCCAGCAGTTCCCGGGACTCTAGAGCCCCTTACGAGCAGTACTTC. Translated, it gives CASSSRDSRAPYEQYF.

This clonotype was recorded a few times. The J gene is TRBJ2-5, the V gene TRBV7-9, with D maybe TRBD2 (5 bases). This CDR3 has 14 residues. Germline CDR1 and CDR2: SEHNR and FQNEAQ (reference sequence). The V end was cut by 8 bases, the J end by 4 bases, with 17 bases between. CDR3 amino acids: CASGERGLGETQYF. The CDR3, as DNA: TGTGCCAGCGGCGAAAGAGGGCTAGGAGAGACCCAGTACTTC.

This clonotype has ten or more counts. The chain has TRBV2 and TRBJ1-4; D possibly corresponds to TRBD1 (5 bases). Trimming cost V 4 bases and J 2 bases, with 14 bases left between them. The germline V gene encodes CDR1 SNHLY and CDR2 FYNNEI. The length of the CDR3 is 16 residues. CDR3 loop: CASSVYPWGTNEKLFF. CDR3 coding DNA: TGTGCCAGCAGTGTGTATCCATGGGGGACTAATGAAAAACTGTTTTTT.

This sequence joins TRBV27 and TRBJ2-7; D is unresolved. This CDR3 has 14 amino acids. From germline, CDR1 is MNHEY and CDR2 SMNVEV (reference sequence). The V gene lost 4 bases and the J gene lost 0 bases, with 10 bases spanning the gap. The CDR3 nucleotides read TGTGCCAGCAGTTCCCTCCTTAGCTCCTACGAGCAGTACTTC. Amino acids: CASSSLLSSYEQYF.

This clonotype has just a few counts. V gene TRBV12-3 or TRBV12-4 combines with J gene TRBJ1-1, with a tentative D call TRBD1 (6 bases). Trimming shortened V by 3 bases and J by 7 bases, and 12 bases separated the two germline ends. This CDR3 is 13 amino acids long. The CDR3 is CASSLNRVGEAFF. The CDR3 region has the DNA TGTGCCAGCAGTTTGAACAGGGTTGGTGAAGCTTTCTTT.

This clonotype was seen repeatedly, ten times or more. A junction end diverges from the germline sequence, so it may reflect a read error. V usage is TRBV20-1 and J usage is TRBJ2-7; no reliable D call. CDR3 length: 12 residues. CDR1 and CDR2 (germline): DFQATT, SNEGSKA (reference sequence). Here the CDR3 DNA reads TGCAGTGGTAGAGACTTGTCCTACGAGCAGTACTTC. Translated, it gives CSGRDLSYEQYF.

J is TRBJ2-7 and V is TRBV4-1, with 7 bases lining up with TRBD1. The CDR3 extends over 15 amino acids. Trimming took 1 base from V and 3 from J; bases not matched to a gene: 6. CDR1 is MGHRA and CDR2 is YSYEKL in the germline V gene. CDR3 sequence: CASSQGVTGNYEQYF. The CDR3 DNA reads as TGCGCCAGCAGCCAAGGTGTGACAGGGAACTACGAGCAGTACTTC.

A remark on this clonotype: A read error may be the cause here, since a much bigger clone is one base away. CDR3 bases: TGTGCCAGCAGTTTAATCGGCCGGGGACTAGCCGACTCCCACGAGCAGTACTTC. Amino acids: CASSLIGRGLADSHEQYF. V and J are TRBV28 and TRBJ2-7; 9 positions match TRBD2. The length of the CDR3 is 18 residues. CDR1 MDHEN and CDR2 SYDVKM come from the germline V gene.

Only a few counts were recorded for this clonotype. CDR3 DNA sequence: TGTGCCACTTCAGTCAACGGGGTAAACAAAAACATTCAGTACTTC. Translated: CATSVNGVNKNIQYF. This chain connects TRBV6-5 to TRBJ2-4; weak D call: TRBD2 (5 bases). Germline lookup yields CDR1 MNHEY and CDR2 SVGAGI. Trimming left V 10 bases short and J 3 bases short, with 19 bases between. CDR3 size: 15 residues.

The genes are TRBV5-4 and TRBJ2-7; 7 nucleotides match TRBD2. CDR1 SGHNT and CDR2 YYREEE come from the germline V gene (reference sequence). The V and J ends lost 0 bases and 5 bases, in that order; junction bases with no gene match: 8. This CDR3 has 15 residues. CDR3 DNA sequence: TGTGCCAGCAGCTTGGTGGCTAGCGGTCGGGACGAGCAGTACTTC. The encoded protein is CASSLVASGRDEQYF.

This clonotype was seen once. A much larger clone differs from this one at a single base, so this may be a read error. The rearrangement uses TRBV25-1 and TRBJ2-7, with D hard to call. Germline V gene sequence: CDR1 MGHDK, CDR2 SYGVNS. This CDR3 spans 12 amino acids. CDR3 protein: CASSELTYERYF. For the CDR3, the DNA is TGTGCCAGCAGTGAATTGACCTACGAGCGGTACTTC.

Comment on this clonotype: A much larger clone lies one base from this, so it may be a read error. The chain has TRBV7-9 and TRBJ1-5; weak D call: TRBD1 (5 bases). The germline CDR1 and CDR2 sequences are SEHNR and FQNEAQ (reference sequence). There are 14 residues in the CDR3. The chain's CDR3 is CASSFGGGNLPQHF. The CDR3 DNA follows: TGTGCCAGCAGCTTTGGGGGAGGCAATCTGCCCCAGCATTTT.

The chain has TRBV29-1 and TRBJ2-7; 8 nucleotides line up with TRBD1. J lost 0 bases, V lost 7 bases, and 14 bases had no gene match. This CDR3 contains 16 residues. Germline loops: CDR1 SQVTM, CDR2 ANQGSEA. In DNA, the CDR3 is TGCAGCGCCATAGGACAGGGCCCCACCAACTCCTACGAGCAGTACTTC. Protein product: CSAIGQGPTNSYEQYF.

A few counts support this clonotype. The chain joins TRBV7-2 to TRBJ2-5; maybe TRBD2 (5 bases). Germline assignment: CDR1 SGHTA and CDR2 FQGNSA. The V end lost 2 bases, the J end lost 0 bases, and 10 bases lay between the germline ends. This CDR3 is built from 15 residues. The CDR3 loop reads CASSLISGYQETQYF. DNA of the CDR3: TGTGCCAGCAGCTTAATAAGCGGCTACCAAGAGACCCAGTACTTC.

This rearrangement joins TRBV14 to TRBJ1-5; a possible D gene is TRBD1 (6 bases). From germline, CDR1 is SGHDN and CDR2 FVKESK. CDR3 length: 15 amino acids. V lost 1 base and J lost 7, with 14 bases in between. CDR3: CASSQGGGYGQPQHF. The CDR3 DNA reads TGTGCCAGCAGCCAAGGGGGGGGCTACGGACAGCCCCAGCATTTT.

V is TRBV20-1 and J is TRBJ1-1; 8 positions agree with TRBD1. This CDR3 contains 15 residues. Germline CDR1 reads DFQATT; CDR2 reads SNEGSKA (reference sequence). The junction had 7 bases not matched to a gene; V was cut back by 0 bases and J by 4 bases. The CDR3 nucleotides read TGCAGTGCTAGAGACGCCACAGGGGGAATCACTGAAGCTTTCTTT. As protein: CSARDATGGITEAFF.

The chain joins TRBV4-3 to TRBJ1-2; no reliable D call. V was clipped by 3 bases and J by 0 bases, with 11 bases between them. In germline, CDR1 is LGHNA, CDR2 YSLEER. This CDR3 is 15 amino acids long. In nucleotides, the CDR3 is TGCGCCAGCAGCCAGCAGCAGATAACTAACTATGGCTACACCTTC. Its translation: CASSQQQITNYGYTF.

The table lists this clonotype with a few counts. This clone may be a read error of a much larger clone one base away. The conserved final phenylalanine or tryptophan is absent from the CDR3, which likely points to a read error. The chain combines TRBV5-4 with TRBJ2-7, with TRBD2 identical over 8 bases. Germline-derived CDR1 and CDR2 are SGHNT and YYREEE (reference sequence). V lost 4 bases, J lost 2 bases, and 2 bases stayed unmatched. This CDR3 is built from 13 residues. The CDR3 DNA sequence: TGTGCCAGCAGCCTGACTAGCGCCTACGAGCAGTACTCC. It codes for CASSLTSAYEQYS.

In the case of this clonotype: A read error may explain this, as a much larger clone is one base away. V and J are TRBV20-1 and TRBJ2-4; 8 positions match TRBD1. This CDR3 has 15 residues. In germline, CDR1 is DFQATT, CDR2 SNEGSKA (reference sequence). Unmatched junction bases numbered 12, after V lost 6 bases and J lost 5 bases. CDR3 in amino acids: CSAGSNRGSENIQYF. The DNA of the CDR3 is TGCAGTGCGGGGAGTAACAGGGGGTCCGAAAACATTCAGTACTTC.